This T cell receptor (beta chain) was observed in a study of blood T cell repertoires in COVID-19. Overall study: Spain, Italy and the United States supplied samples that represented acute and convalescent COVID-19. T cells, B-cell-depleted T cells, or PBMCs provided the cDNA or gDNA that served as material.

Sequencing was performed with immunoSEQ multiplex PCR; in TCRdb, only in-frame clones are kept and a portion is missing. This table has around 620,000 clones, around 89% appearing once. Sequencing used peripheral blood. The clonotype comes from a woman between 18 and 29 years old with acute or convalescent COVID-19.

The CDR3 DNA follows: TGTGCCACCAGTGATTTAGCCAATCAGCCCCAGCATTTT. This sequence encodes CATSDLANQPQHF. This sequence joins TRBV24-1 and TRBJ1-5; D gene ambiguous. CDR1 and CDR2 (germline): KGHDR, SFDVKD. V shed 1 base and J shed 3 bases, with 3 bases lying between them. This CDR3 has 13 residues.